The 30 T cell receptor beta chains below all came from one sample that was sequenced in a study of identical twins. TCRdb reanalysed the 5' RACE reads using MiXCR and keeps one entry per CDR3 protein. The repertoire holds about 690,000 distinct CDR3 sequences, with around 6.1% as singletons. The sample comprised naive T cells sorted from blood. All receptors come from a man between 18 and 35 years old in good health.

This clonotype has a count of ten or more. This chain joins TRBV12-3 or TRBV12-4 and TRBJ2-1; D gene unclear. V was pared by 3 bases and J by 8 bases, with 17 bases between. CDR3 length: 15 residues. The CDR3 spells CASSFMTLGYHEQFF. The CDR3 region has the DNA TGTGCCAGCAGTTTTATGACCTTGGGGTACCATGAGCAGTTCTTC.

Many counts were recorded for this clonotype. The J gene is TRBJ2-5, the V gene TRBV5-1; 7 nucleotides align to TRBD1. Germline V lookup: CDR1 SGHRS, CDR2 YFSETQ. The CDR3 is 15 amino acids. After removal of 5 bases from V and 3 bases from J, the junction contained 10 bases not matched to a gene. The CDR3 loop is CASSSRDSREETQYF. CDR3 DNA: TGCGCCAGCAGTTCCAGGGACAGTCGTGAAGAGACCCAGTACTTC.

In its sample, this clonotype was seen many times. The CDR3 DNA follows: TGTGCCACCAGTGTGACGCCTTACAATGAGCAGTTCTTC. Translation: CATSVTPYNEQFF. The J gene is TRBJ2-1, the V gene TRBV24-1; D gene ambiguous. The CDR3 is 13 amino acids. Germline V gene data show CDR1 as KGHDR and CDR2 as SFDVKD. The ends were cut back, 5 bases at V and 4 bases at J, with 8 bases in the middle.

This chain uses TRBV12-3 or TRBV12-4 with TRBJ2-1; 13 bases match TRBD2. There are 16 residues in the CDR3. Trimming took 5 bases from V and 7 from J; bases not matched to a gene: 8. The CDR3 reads CASSPGTSGILNEQFF. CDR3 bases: TGTGCCAGCAGTCCCGGGACTAGCGGGATTTTGAATGAGCAGTTCTTC.

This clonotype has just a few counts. The CDR3 DNA reads TGTGCCAGCAGCTTAGTATTGGGCACACAAGAGACCCAGTACTTC. Translated: CASSLVLGTQETQYF. V and J are TRBV13 and TRBJ2-5; D is unresolved. The CDR3 extends over 15 amino acids. Germline-derived CDR1 and CDR2 are PRHDT and FYEKMQ (reference sequence). Trimming stripped 1 base from V and 2 bases from J, with 11 bases between.

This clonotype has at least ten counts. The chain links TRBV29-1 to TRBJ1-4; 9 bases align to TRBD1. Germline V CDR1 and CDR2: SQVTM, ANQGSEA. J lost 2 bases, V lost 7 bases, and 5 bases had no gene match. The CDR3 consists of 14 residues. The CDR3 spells CSGKDRGTNEKLFF. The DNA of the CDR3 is TGCAGCGGAAAAGACAGGGGGACTAATGAAAAACTGTTTTTT.

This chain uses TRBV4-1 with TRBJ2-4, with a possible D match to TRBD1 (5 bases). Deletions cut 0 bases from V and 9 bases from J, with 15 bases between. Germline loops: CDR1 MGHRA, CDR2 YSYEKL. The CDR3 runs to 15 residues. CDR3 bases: TGCGCCAGCAGCCAAGAATCGCAGGGTTTGAGCATTCAGTACTTC. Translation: CASSQESQGLSIQYF.

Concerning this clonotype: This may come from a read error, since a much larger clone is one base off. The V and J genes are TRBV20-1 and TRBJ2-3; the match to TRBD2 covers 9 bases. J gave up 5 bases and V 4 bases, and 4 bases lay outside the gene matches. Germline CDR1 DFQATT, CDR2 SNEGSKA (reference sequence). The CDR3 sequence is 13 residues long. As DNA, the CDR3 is TGCAGTGCTATGTTAGCGGGGGTAGATACGCAGTATTTT. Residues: CSAMLAGVDTQYF.

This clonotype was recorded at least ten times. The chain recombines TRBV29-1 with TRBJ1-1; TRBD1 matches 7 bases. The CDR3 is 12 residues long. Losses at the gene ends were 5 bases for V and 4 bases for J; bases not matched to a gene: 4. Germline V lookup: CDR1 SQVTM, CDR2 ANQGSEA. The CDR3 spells CSVRQGVTEAFF. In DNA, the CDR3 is TGCAGCGTTCGACAGGGAGTCACTGAAGCTTTCTTT.

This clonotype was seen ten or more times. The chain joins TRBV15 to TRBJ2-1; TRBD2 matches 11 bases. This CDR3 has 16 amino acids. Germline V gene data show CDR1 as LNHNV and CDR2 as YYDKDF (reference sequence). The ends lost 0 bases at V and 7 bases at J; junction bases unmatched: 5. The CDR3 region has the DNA TGTGCCACCAGCAGAGATCTGGCTAGCGGGAGGAATGAGCAGTTCTTC. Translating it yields CATSRDLASGRNEQFF.

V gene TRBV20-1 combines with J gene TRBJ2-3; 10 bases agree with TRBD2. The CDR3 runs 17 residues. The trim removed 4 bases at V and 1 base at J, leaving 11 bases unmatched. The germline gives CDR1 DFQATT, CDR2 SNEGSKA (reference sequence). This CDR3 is CSANRPAGGRRTDTQYF. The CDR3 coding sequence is TGCAGTGCTAACCGGCCAGCGGGAGGGCGTCGCACAGATACGCAGTATTTT.

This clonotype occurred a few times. The chain's CDR3 is CATSRDWDGNTEAFF. CDR3 nucleotide sequence: TGTGCCACCAGCAGAGATTGGGATGGAAATACTGAAGCTTTCTTT. V is TRBV15 and J is TRBJ1-1; D not certain. This CDR3 has 15 residues. V gave up 0 bases and J gave up 5 bases, with 13 bases separating them. The germline CDR1 and CDR2 sequences are LNHNV and YYDKDF (reference sequence).

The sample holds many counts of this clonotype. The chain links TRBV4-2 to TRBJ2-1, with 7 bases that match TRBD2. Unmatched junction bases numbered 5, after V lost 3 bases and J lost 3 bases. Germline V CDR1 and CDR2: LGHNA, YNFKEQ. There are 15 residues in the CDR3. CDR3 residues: CASSQSPGGYNEQFF. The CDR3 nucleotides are TGTGCCAGCAGCCAGTCGCCGGGGGGCTACAATGAGCAGTTCTTC.

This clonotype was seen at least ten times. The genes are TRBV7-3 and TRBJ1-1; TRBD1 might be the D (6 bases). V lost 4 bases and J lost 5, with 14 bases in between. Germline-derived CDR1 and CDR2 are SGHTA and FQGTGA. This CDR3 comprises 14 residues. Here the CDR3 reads CASSSLGGRTEAFF. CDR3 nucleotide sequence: TGTGCCAGCAGCTCCCTAGGGGGGCGGACTGAAGCTTTCTTT.

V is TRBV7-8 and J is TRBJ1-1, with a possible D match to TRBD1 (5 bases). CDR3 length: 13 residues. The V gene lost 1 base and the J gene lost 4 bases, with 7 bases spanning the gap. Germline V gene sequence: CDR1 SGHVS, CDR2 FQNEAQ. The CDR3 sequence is CASSLETATEAFF. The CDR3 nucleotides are TGTGCCAGCAGCTTAGAGACAGCCACTGAAGCTTTCTTT.

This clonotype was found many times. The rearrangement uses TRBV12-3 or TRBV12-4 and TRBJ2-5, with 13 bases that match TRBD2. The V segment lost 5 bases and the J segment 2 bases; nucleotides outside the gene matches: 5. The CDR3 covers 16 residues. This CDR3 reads CASSPRLAGGQETQYF. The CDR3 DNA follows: TGTGCCAGCAGTCCAAGACTAGCGGGAGGTCAAGAGACCCAGTACTTC.

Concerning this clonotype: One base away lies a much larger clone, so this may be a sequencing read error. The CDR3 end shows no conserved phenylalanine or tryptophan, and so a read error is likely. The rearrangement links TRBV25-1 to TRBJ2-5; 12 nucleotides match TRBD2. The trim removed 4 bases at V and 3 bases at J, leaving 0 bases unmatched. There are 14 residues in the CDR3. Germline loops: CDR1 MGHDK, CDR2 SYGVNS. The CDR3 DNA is TGTGCCAGCAGTGGACTAGCGGGAGAAGAGACCCAGTACTAC. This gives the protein CASSGLAGEETQYY.

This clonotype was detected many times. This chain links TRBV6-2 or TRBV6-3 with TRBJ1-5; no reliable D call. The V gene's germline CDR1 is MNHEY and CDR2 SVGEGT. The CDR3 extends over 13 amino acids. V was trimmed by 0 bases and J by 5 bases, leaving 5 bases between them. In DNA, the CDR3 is TGTGCCAGCAGTTACTCGTTGGATCAGCCCCAGCATTTT. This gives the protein CASSYSLDQPQHF.

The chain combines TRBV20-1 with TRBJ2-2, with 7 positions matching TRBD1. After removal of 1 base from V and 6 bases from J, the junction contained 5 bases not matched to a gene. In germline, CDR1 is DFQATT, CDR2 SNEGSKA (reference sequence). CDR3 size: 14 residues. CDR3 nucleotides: TGCAGTGCTAGAGTTAAGGGGGCGGCCGGGGAGCTGTTTTTT. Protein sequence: CSARVKGAAGELFF.

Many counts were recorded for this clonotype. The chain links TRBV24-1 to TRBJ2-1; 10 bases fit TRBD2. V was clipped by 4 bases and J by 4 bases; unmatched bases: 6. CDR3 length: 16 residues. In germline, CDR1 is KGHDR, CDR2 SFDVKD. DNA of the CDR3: TGTGCCACCAGTGAACCGACTAGCGGGCGATACAATGAGCAGTTCTTC. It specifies CATSEPTSGRYNEQFF.

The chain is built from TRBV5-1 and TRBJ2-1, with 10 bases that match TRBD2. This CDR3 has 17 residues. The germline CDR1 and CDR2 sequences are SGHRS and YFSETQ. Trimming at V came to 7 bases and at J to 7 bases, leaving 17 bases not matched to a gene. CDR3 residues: CASEAQASGSLGNEQFF. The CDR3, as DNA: TGCGCCAGCGAGGCCCAGGCTAGCGGGAGTCTTGGGAATGAGCAGTTCTTC.

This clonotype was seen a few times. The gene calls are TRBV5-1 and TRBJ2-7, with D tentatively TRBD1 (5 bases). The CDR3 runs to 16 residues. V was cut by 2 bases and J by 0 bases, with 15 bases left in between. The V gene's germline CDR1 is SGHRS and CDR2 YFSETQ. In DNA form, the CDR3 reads TGCGCCAGCAGCTTCCTCAGAACAACAGGCTCCTACGAGCAGTACGTC. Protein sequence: CASSFLRTTGSYEQYV.

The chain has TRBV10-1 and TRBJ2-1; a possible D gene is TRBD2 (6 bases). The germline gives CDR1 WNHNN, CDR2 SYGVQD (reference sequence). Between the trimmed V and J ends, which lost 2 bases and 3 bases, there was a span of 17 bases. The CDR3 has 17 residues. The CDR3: CASSETTMRDFYNEQFF. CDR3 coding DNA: TGCGCCAGCAGTGAGACGACTATGCGGGATTTCTACAATGAGCAGTTCTTC.

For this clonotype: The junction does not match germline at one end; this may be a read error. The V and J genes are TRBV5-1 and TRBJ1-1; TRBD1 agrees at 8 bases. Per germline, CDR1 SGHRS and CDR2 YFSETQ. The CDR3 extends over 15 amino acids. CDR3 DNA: TGCGCCAGCAGCTTGGGGGACAGGAGCCTCACTGAAGCTCTCTTT. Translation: CASSLGDRSLTEALF.

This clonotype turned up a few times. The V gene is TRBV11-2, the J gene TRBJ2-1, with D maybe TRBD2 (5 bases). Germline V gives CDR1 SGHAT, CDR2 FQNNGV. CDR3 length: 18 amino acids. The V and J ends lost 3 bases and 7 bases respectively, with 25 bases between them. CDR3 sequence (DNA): TGTGCCAGCAGCTTTTACATTTATGACGTCCGGGATGCGAATGAGCAGTTCTTC. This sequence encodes CASSFYIYDVRDANEQFF.

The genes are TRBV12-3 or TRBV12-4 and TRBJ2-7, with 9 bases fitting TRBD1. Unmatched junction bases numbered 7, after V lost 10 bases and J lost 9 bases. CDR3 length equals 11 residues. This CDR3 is CATYNRGRQYV. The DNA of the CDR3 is TGTGCCACTTATAACAGGGGGCGGCAGTACGTC.

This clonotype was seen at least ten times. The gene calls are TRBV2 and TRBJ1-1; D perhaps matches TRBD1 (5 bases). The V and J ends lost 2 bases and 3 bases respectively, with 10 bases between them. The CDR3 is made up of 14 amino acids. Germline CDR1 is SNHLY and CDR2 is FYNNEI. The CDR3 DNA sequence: TGTGCCAGCAGTGAATATGGGGGTGACACTGAAGCTTTCTTT. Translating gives CASSEYGGDTEAFF.

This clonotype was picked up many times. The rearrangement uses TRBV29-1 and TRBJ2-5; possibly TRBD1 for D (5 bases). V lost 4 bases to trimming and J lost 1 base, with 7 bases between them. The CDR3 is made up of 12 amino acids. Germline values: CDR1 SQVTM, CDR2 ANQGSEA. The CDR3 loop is CSVGGSQETQYF. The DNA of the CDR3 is TGCAGCGTTGGGGGCAGCCAAGAGACCCAGTACTTC.

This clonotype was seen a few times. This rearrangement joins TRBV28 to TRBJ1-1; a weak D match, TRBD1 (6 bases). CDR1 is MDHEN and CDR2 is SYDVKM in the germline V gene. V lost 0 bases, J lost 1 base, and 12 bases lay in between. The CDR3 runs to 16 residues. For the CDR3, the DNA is TGTGCCAGCAGTTTATGGGGGAAGACAGGGAACACTGAAGCTTTCTTT. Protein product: CASSLWGKTGNTEAFF.

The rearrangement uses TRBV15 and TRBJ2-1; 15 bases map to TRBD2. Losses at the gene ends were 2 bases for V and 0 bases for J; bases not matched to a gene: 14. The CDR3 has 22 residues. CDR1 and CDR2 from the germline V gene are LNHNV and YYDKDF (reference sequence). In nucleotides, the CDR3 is TGTGCCACCAGCAGAATTGGGCGGACTAGCGGGAGGGTCTGGAGCTCCTACAATGAGCAGTTCTTC. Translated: CATSRIGRTSGRVWSSYNEQFF.